The sequence of this T cell receptor (beta chain) was determined in a study of T cell responses to AZD1222 COVID-19 vaccine. Study-wide points: With dominance at 160-218 and 743-854, vaccine-associated CD4 TCRs spanned spike. Most donors were white British and more were female, and clonal diversity was possibly underestimated. Unmutated variant regions are reportedly the target of nearly half of TCRs that are spike-specific.

A word on this clone: The antigen is not known.

Using immunoSEQ multiplex PCR, the repertoire was profiled, and TCRdb retains in-frame clones only, with some absent. The sample has roughly 140,000 clones, 80% to 95% seen once. V trimming: 4 bases; J trimming: 4 bases; junction bases outside the gene matches: 4. The CDR3 runs 13 residues. The V gene's germline CDR1 is SGHNT and CDR2 YYREEE (reference sequence). This clonotype originated in an adult who received the AZD1222 COVID-19 vaccine. This rearrangement joins TRBV5-4 to TRBJ2-7, with 8 bases lining up with TRBD2. This sample comprised peripheral blood, obtained 28 days after the second AZD1222 dose. As DNA, the CDR3 is TGTGCCAGCAGCGCAGGACTAGCTTACGAGCAGTACTTC. Protein sequence: CASSAGLAYEQYF.